A selection of T cell receptor beta chains follows, all from one sample in a study of OX40 agonist ivuxolimab in advanced cancers. Sequenced by immunoSEQ multiplex PCR; TCRdb stores in-frame clones only, minus some. This table holds around 60,000 clones, about 87% found once. The sequencing used CD4+ or CD8+ T cells sorted from blood, collected in a trial of the OX40 agonist ivuxolimab. These receptor sequences come from an adult with an advanced solid tumor such as melanoma, head and neck, liver or kidney cancer. CDR3s include the opening cysteine and the closing phenylalanine or tryptophan. D genes are given only for firm matches. The size entry is marked missing in some rows and otherwise reads once, few, many or a size class.

j_call,v_call,clone_size,d_call,cdr3_aa,cdr3_nt
TRBJ2-3,TRBV9,.,.,CASSGRASTDTQYF,TGTGCCAGCAGTGGCAGGGCTAGCACAGATACGCAGTATTTT
TRBJ2-1,TRBV18,.,TRBD2,CASYTTPGLAGASYNEQFF,TGTGCCAGCTACACAACACCGGGACTAGCGGGGGCCTCCTACAATGAGCAGTTCTTC
TRBJ2-2,TRBV28,.,TRBD2,CASTIAGVDTGELFF,TGTGCCAGCACGATAGCGGGAGTGGACACCGGGGAGCTGTTTTTT
TRBJ2-1,TRBV9,.,TRBD2,CASSLRLATEQFF,TGTGCCAGCAGCCTAAGACTAGCCACCGAGCAGTTCTTC
TRBJ1-4,TRBV5-4,.,.,CASSPGRGIGEKLFF,TGTGCCAGCAGCCCCGGACGGGGGATCGGGGAAAAACTGTTTTTT
TRBJ1-4,TRBV19,few,TRBD1,CASRARQGTKKLFF,TGTGCCAGCCGAGCGCGACAGGGAACCAAAAAACTGTTTTTT
TRBJ2-1,TRBV30,.,.,CAWSRHASSYNEQFF,TGTGCCTGGAGTCGGCATGCTAGCTCCTACAATGAGCAGTTCTTC
TRBJ1-3,TRBV4-2,once,.,CASSPSDRDVGRYF,TGTGCCAGTAGCCCCTCAGACCGGGACGTCGGCCGGTATTTT
TRBJ1-2,TRBV7-8,.,TRBD1,CASSLRTGGNYGYTF,TGTGCCAGCAGCCTTCGGACAGGGGGCAACTATGGCTACACCTTC
TRBJ2-2,TRBV7-6,once,TRBD1,CASSFQDRGVGELFF,TGTGCCAGCAGCTTTCAGGACAGGGGGGTCGGGGAGCTGTTTTTT
TRBJ2-2,TRBV2,.,.,CASRNRADAGELFF,TGTGCCAGCAGGAATAGGGCGGACGCCGGGGAGCTGTTTTTT
TRBJ2-1,TRBV5-1,.,.,CASSLAVGANEQFF,TGCGCCAGCAGCTTGGCGGTAGGGGCCAATGAGCAGTTCTTC
TRBJ2-2,TRBV30,.,TRBD1,CAWRGDSRNTGELFF,TGTGCCTGGAGAGGGGACAGCCGGAACACCGGGGAGCTGTTTTTT
TRBJ2-7,TRBV6-1,.,TRBD2,CASTPSGGPYEQYF,TGTGCCAGCACCCCGAGCGGGGGACCCTACGAGCAGTACTTC
TRBJ1-4,TRBV5-4,.,TRBD1,CASSQGAQEREKLFF,TGTGCCAGCAGCCAGGGGGCGCAGGAAAGAGAAAAACTGTTTTTT
TRBJ2-3,TRBV18,.,TRBD2,CATRPSGRIADTQYF,TGTGCCACCCGGCCTAGCGGGAGAATAGCAGATACGCAGTATTTT
TRBJ1-2,TRBV29-1,.,.,CSASGGLYGYTF,TGCAGCGCAAGTGGCGGTCTCTATGGCTACACCTTC
TRBJ2-3,TRBV7-9,.,.,CASSPLRNTDTQYF,TGTGCCAGCAGCCCCCTGCGGAACACAGATACGCAGTATTTT
TRBJ1-1,TRBV9,.,TRBD1,CASSVEAGGSTEAFF,TGTGCCAGCAGCGTAGAAGCAGGGGGTAGCACTGAAGCTTTCTTT
TRBJ2-3,TRBV6-4,.,TRBD1,CASKGQGSTDTQYF,TGTGCCAGCAAGGGACAGGGAAGCACAGATACGCAGTATTTT
TRBJ2-7,TRBV4-1,.,TRBD1,CASRLTPGQGIEQYF,TGCGCCAGCAGGCTCACACCGGGACAGGGAATCGAGCAGTACTTC
TRBJ1-2,TRBV30,.,.,CAWSVKGTFGYTF,TGTGCCTGGAGTGTAAAGGGGACTTTCGGCTACACCTTC
TRBJ2-5,TRBV6-1,.,TRBD2,CASSEKFRVAGGKETQYF,TGTGCCAGCAGTGAAAAGTTTCGGGTAGCGGGAGGGAAAGAGACCCAGTACTTC
TRBJ1-1,TRBV2,.,.,CASKKEKGYTEAFF,TGTGCCAGCAAGAAAGAGAAGGGGTATACTGAAGCTTTCTTT
TRBJ2-1,TRBV10-1,.,TRBD1,CASQAGTGGGNEQFF,TGCGCCAGCCAAGCCGGGACAGGGGGTGGCAATGAGCAGTTCTTC
TRBJ2-1,TRBV18,.,TRBD2,CASSPLPGLADNEQFF,TGTGCCAGCTCACCACTGCCCGGACTAGCGGACAATGAGCAGTTCTTC
TRBJ1-2,TRBV30,few,TRBD1,CAWSVQQGYGYTF,TGTGCCTGGAGTGTACAACAGGGGTATGGCTACACCTTC
TRBJ1-4,TRBV29-1,.,.,CSVAEDGGNEKLFF,TGCAGCGTTGCCGAGGACGGGGGAAATGAAAAACTGTTTTTT
TRBJ2-1,TRBV27,.,TRBD2,CASSPRTSRWQFF,TGTGCCAGCAGTCCCCGGACTAGCAGGTGGCAGTTCTTC
TRBJ2-7,TRBV28,.,TRBD2,CASSFSGTSGYEQYF,TGTGCCAGCAGTTTTTCCGGGACTAGCGGGTACGAGCAGTACTTC
TRBJ1-2,TRBV20-1,.,.,CSAAANYGYTF,TGCAGTGCCGCGGCTAACTATGGCTACACCTTC
TRBJ2-1,TRBV7-2,.,.,CASSLRGRYNEQFF,TGTGCCAGCAGCTTACGAGGGCGCTACAATGAGCAGTTCTTC
TRBJ1-2,TRBV6-5,once,TRBD1,CASSRDRVDGYTF,TGTGCCAGCAGCCGGGACAGGGTGGATGGCTACACCTTC
TRBJ1-4,TRBV6-5,.,.,CASSYSQGAREKLFF,TGTGCCAGCAGTTACTCTCAGGGTGCACGGGAAAAACTGTTTTTT
TRBJ1-4,TRBV5-4,few,TRBD1,CASSLGGGTLSNEKLFF,TGTGCCAGCAGCCTGGGAGGGGGCACCCTTAGTAATGAAAAACTGTTTTTT
TRBJ2-1,TRBV5-4,.,TRBD2,CASSLATGGSYNEQFF,TGTGCCAGCAGCTTGGCCACGGGAGGGTCCTACAATGAGCAGTTCTTC
TRBJ1-1,TRBV7-8,.,.,CASSSNPGRPVFMNTEAFF,TGTGCCAGCAGCTCTAATCCCGGCAGGCCAGTGTTCATGAACACTGAAGCTTTCTTT
TRBJ2-3,TRBV29-1,.,TRBD2,CSVDAGGSDTQYF,TGCAGCGTTGATGCGGGAGGGTCAGATACGCAGTATTTT
TRBJ2-7,TRBV27,.,.,CASSPQTRAYEQYF,TGTGCCAGCAGTCCTCAGACTCGGGCCTACGAGCAGTACTTC
TRBJ1-1,TRBV19,.,.,CASSRTRGFTEAFF,TGTGCCAGTAGTAGGACCAGGGGTTTCACTGAAGCTTTCTTT
TRBJ2-1,TRBV2,.,.,CASSSAREQFF,TGTGCCAGCAGCTCAGCCAGGGAGCAGTTCTTC
TRBJ1-1,TRBV5-5,.,.,CASSLDPNTEAFF,TGTGCCAGCAGCTTGGACCCGAACACTGAAGCTTTCTTT
TRBJ1-1,TRBV21-1,.,.,CASSKLGDKTEAFF,TGTGCCAGCAGCAAGTTGGGGGATAAGACTGAAGCTTTCTTT
TRBJ2-2,TRBV12-5,few,TRBD1,CASGFQGAGELFF,TGTGCTAGTGGTTTCCAGGGGGCCGGGGAGCTGTTTTTT
TRBJ2-2,TRBV4-2,few,.,CASSQASPDPHTGELFF,TGTGCCAGCAGCCAGGCTTCGCCCGACCCCCACACCGGGGAGCTGTTTTTT
TRBJ2-7,TRBV6-5,.,TRBD2,CASSYAGDLSYEQYF,TGTGCCAGCAGTTATGCGGGAGATTTATCCTACGAGCAGTACTTC
TRBJ2-2,TRBV11-3,.,.,CASSPNLIRVEPITGELFF,TGTGCCAGCAGCCCCAACCTAATCAGGGTCGAGCCCATCACCGGGGAGCTGTTTTTT
TRBJ2-7,TRBV7-9,.,TRBD1,CASSVAGTGGGEQYF,TGTGCCAGCAGCGTCGCCGGGACAGGGGGCGGCGAGCAGTACTTC
TRBJ2-5,TRBV6-6,.,.,CASSPNPEETQYF,TGTGCCAGCAGCCCCAACCCCGAGGAGACCCAGTACTTC
TRBJ1-1,TRBV5-1,.,TRBD1,CASSTMTGASSTEAFF,TGCGCCAGCAGCACCATGACAGGGGCGTCGTCCACTGAAGCTTTCTTT
TRBJ1-1,TRBV5-1,.,.,CASSGAGYNTEAFF,TGCGCCAGCAGCGGGGCAGGGTATAACACTGAAGCTTTCTTT
TRBJ2-2,TRBV5-1,.,TRBD2,CASSLRVTSGTGELFF,TGCGCCAGCAGCTTGCGCGTGACTAGCGGGACCGGGGAGCTGTTTTTT
TRBJ1-5,TRBV19,.,.,CASSIGQNQPQHF,TGTGCCAGTAGTATCGGACAGAATCAGCCCCAGCATTTT
TRBJ2-7,TRBV10-3,.,TRBD2,CAISASGEIYEQYF,TGTGCCATCAGTGCCAGCGGGGAAATCTACGAGCAGTACTTC